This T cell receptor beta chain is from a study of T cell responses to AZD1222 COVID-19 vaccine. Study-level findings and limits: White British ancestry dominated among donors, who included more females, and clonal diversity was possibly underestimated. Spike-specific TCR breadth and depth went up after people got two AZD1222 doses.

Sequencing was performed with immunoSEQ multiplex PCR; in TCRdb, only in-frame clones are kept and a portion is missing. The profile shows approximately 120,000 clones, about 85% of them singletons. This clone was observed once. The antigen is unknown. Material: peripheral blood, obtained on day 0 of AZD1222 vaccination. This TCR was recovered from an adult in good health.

The CDR3 loop reads CASSLMEGRPQHF. CDR3 coding DNA: TGTGCCAGCAGCTTAATGGAGGGGCGGCCCCAGCATTTT. The genes are TRBV7-3 and TRBJ1-5, with a possible D match to TRBD1 (5 bases). The length of the CDR3 is 13 residues. From germline, CDR1 is SGHTA and CDR2 FQGTGA. V was cut by 1 base and J by 9 bases, with 10 bases left in between. Based on the CDR3 plus reference TRBV7-3 and TRBJ1-5, the full variable domain is GAGVSQTPSNKVTEKGKYVELRCDPISGHTALYWYRQSLGQGPEFLIYFQGTGAADDSGLPNDRFFAVRPEGSVSTLKIQRTERGDSAVYLCASSLMEGRPQHFGDGTRLSIL.